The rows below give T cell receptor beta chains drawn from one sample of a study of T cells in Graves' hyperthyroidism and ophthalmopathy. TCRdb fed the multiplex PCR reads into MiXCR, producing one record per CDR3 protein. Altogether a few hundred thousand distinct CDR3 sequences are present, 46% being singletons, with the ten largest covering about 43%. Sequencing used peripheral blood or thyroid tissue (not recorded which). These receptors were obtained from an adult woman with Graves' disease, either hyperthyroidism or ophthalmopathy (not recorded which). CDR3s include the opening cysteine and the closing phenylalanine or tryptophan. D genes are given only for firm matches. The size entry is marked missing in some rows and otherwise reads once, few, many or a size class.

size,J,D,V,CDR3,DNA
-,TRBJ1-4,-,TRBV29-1,CSAGGIGRLEKLFF,TGCAGCGCCGGGGGGATAGGACGGCTTGAAAAACTGTTTTTT
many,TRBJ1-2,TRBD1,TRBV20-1,CSARDPLGGSGGYTF,TGCAGTGCTAGAGATCCCCTAGGGGGCTCGGGCGGCTACACCTTC
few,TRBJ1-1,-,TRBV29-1,CSVRSGVSTEAFF,TGCAGCGTTAGATCAGGGGTGAGCACTGAAGCTTTCTTT
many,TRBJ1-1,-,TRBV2,CASKERGDEAFF,TGTGCCAGCAAGGAGAGGGGGGATGAAGCTTTCTTT
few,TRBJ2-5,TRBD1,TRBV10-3,CAISGQGNRETQYF,TGTGCCATCAGTGGACAGGGAAATCGCGAGACCCAGTACTTC
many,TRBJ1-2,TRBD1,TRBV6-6,CASSSYQQGNYGYTF,TGTGCCAGCAGTTCATATCAACAGGGGAACTATGGCTACACCTTC
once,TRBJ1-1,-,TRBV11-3,CASSLGLSLNTEAFF,TGTGCCAGCAGCTTAGGCCTCAGCCTGAACACTGAAGCTTTCTTT
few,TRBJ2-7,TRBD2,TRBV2,CASSEVAGGPHSYEQYF,TGTGCCAGCAGTGAGGTTGCGGGAGGTCCACATTCCTACGAGCAGTACTTC
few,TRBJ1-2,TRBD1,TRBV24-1,CATSDYGQGVSYGYTF,TGTGCCACCAGTGACTACGGACAGGGGGTTTCCTATGGCTACACCTTC
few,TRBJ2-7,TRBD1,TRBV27,CASRPGQGAQEQYF,TGTGCCAGCAGACCGGGACAGGGGGCGCAAGAGCAGTACTTC
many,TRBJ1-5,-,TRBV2,CASRVGANQPQHF,TGTGCCAGCAGGGTAGGGGCCAATCAGCCCCAGCATTTT
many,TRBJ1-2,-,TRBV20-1,CSARDNPGTNYGYTF,TGCAGTGCTAGAGATAACCCAGGAACTAACTATGGCTACACCTTC
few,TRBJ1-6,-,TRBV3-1,CASSQTGTTLPAAPLHF,TGTGCCAGCAGCCAAACCGGGACAACTTTACCGGCGGCACCCCTCCACTTT
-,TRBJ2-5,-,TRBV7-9,CASSTKRETQYF,TGTGCCAGCAGTACAAAACGGGAGACCCAGTACTTC
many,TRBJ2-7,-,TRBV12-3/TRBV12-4,CASSANNYEQYF,TGTGCCAGCAGTGCTAACAACTACGAGCAGTACTTC
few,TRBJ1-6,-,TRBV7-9,CASSLILGPNSPLHF,TGTGCCAGCAGCTTAATTTTGGGCCCAAATTCACCCCTCCACTTT
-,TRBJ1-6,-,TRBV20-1,CSASGGLKDSPLHF,TGCAGTGCTAGCGGGGGATTGAAGGATTCACCCCTCCACTTT
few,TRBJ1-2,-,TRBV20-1,CSARFRDFGGYTF,TGCAGTGCTAGATTCAGGGACTTTGGTGGCTACACCTTC
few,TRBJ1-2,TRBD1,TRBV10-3,CAISAVSGVQGLPYGYTF,TGTGCCATCAGTGCGGTGTCAGGGGTACAGGGGCTTCCATATGGCTACACCTTC
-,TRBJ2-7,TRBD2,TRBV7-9,CASSGSGGAREQYF,TGTGCCAGCAGCGGTAGCGGGGGCGCGCGGGAGCAGTACTTC
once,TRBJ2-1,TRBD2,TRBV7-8,CASSLGLAASSYNEQFF,TGTGCCAGCAGCTTAGGACTAGCCGCAAGCTCCTACAATGAGCAGTTCTTC